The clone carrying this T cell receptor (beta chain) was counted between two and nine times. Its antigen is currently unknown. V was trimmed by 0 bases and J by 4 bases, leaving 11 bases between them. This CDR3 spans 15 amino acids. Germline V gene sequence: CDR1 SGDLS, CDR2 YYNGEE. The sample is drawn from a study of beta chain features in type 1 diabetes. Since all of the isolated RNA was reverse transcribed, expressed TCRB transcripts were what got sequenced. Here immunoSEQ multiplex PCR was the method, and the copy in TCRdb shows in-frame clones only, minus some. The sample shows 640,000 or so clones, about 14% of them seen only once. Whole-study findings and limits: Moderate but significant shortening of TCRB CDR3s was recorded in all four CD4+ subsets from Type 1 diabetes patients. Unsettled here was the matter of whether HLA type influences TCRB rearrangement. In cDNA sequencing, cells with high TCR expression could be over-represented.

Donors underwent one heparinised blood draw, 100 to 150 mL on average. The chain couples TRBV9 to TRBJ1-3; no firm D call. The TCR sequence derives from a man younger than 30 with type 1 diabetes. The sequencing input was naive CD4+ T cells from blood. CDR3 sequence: CASSVDQGRGNTIYF. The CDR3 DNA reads TGTGCCAGCAGCGTAGATCAAGGCCGGGGAAACACCATATATTTT.